The source of this T cell receptor beta chain is a study of blood T cell repertoires in COVID-19. Study-wide context: COVID-19 samples, acute and convalescent, were from the United States, Italy and Spain. PBMCs, B-cell-depleted T cells, or T cells provided the cDNA or gDNA that made up the material.

How the authors handled the data: Estimation of nucleated cell counts was performed using reference gene primer amplification. Repertoires were generated with immunoSEQ multiplex PCR, while TCRdb's copy carries only in-frame clones and drops some. V and J calls and clone size come straight from that table; D and trimming were deduced from the DNA. The sample records approximately 45,000 clones, about 83% being singletons. Patients from Seattle were sampled longitudinally, starting during active infection. The CDR3 length is 14 residues. The V gene lost 0 bases and the J gene lost 4 bases, with 9 bases spanning the gap. The germline CDR1 and CDR2 sequences are SGHDN and FVKESK.

This receptor was taken from a man aged 35 to 55 with COVID-19, enrolled during active disease. The chain carries TRBV14 and TRBJ1-2; D is undetermined. The sample was peripheral blood. The DNA for the CDR3 is TGTGCCAGCAGCCAAGATGTGAGGTCCTATGGCTACACCTTC. It specifies CASSQDVRSYGYTF.